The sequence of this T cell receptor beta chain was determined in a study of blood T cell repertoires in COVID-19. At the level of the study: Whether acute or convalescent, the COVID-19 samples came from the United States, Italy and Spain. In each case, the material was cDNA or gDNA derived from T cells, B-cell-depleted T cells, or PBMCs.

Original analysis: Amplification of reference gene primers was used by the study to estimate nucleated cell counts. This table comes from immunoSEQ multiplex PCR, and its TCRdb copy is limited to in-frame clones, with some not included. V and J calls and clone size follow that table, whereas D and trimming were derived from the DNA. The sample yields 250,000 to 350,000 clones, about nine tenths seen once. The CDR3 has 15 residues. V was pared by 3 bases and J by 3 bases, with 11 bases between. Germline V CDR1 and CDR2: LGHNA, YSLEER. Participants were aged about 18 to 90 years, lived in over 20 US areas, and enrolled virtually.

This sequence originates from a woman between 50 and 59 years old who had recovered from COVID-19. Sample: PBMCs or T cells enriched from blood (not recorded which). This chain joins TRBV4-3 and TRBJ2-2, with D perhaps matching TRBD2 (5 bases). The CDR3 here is CASSQDFGDTGELFF. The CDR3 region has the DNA TGCGCCAGCAGCCAGGACTTCGGAGACACCGGGGAGCTGTTTTTT.